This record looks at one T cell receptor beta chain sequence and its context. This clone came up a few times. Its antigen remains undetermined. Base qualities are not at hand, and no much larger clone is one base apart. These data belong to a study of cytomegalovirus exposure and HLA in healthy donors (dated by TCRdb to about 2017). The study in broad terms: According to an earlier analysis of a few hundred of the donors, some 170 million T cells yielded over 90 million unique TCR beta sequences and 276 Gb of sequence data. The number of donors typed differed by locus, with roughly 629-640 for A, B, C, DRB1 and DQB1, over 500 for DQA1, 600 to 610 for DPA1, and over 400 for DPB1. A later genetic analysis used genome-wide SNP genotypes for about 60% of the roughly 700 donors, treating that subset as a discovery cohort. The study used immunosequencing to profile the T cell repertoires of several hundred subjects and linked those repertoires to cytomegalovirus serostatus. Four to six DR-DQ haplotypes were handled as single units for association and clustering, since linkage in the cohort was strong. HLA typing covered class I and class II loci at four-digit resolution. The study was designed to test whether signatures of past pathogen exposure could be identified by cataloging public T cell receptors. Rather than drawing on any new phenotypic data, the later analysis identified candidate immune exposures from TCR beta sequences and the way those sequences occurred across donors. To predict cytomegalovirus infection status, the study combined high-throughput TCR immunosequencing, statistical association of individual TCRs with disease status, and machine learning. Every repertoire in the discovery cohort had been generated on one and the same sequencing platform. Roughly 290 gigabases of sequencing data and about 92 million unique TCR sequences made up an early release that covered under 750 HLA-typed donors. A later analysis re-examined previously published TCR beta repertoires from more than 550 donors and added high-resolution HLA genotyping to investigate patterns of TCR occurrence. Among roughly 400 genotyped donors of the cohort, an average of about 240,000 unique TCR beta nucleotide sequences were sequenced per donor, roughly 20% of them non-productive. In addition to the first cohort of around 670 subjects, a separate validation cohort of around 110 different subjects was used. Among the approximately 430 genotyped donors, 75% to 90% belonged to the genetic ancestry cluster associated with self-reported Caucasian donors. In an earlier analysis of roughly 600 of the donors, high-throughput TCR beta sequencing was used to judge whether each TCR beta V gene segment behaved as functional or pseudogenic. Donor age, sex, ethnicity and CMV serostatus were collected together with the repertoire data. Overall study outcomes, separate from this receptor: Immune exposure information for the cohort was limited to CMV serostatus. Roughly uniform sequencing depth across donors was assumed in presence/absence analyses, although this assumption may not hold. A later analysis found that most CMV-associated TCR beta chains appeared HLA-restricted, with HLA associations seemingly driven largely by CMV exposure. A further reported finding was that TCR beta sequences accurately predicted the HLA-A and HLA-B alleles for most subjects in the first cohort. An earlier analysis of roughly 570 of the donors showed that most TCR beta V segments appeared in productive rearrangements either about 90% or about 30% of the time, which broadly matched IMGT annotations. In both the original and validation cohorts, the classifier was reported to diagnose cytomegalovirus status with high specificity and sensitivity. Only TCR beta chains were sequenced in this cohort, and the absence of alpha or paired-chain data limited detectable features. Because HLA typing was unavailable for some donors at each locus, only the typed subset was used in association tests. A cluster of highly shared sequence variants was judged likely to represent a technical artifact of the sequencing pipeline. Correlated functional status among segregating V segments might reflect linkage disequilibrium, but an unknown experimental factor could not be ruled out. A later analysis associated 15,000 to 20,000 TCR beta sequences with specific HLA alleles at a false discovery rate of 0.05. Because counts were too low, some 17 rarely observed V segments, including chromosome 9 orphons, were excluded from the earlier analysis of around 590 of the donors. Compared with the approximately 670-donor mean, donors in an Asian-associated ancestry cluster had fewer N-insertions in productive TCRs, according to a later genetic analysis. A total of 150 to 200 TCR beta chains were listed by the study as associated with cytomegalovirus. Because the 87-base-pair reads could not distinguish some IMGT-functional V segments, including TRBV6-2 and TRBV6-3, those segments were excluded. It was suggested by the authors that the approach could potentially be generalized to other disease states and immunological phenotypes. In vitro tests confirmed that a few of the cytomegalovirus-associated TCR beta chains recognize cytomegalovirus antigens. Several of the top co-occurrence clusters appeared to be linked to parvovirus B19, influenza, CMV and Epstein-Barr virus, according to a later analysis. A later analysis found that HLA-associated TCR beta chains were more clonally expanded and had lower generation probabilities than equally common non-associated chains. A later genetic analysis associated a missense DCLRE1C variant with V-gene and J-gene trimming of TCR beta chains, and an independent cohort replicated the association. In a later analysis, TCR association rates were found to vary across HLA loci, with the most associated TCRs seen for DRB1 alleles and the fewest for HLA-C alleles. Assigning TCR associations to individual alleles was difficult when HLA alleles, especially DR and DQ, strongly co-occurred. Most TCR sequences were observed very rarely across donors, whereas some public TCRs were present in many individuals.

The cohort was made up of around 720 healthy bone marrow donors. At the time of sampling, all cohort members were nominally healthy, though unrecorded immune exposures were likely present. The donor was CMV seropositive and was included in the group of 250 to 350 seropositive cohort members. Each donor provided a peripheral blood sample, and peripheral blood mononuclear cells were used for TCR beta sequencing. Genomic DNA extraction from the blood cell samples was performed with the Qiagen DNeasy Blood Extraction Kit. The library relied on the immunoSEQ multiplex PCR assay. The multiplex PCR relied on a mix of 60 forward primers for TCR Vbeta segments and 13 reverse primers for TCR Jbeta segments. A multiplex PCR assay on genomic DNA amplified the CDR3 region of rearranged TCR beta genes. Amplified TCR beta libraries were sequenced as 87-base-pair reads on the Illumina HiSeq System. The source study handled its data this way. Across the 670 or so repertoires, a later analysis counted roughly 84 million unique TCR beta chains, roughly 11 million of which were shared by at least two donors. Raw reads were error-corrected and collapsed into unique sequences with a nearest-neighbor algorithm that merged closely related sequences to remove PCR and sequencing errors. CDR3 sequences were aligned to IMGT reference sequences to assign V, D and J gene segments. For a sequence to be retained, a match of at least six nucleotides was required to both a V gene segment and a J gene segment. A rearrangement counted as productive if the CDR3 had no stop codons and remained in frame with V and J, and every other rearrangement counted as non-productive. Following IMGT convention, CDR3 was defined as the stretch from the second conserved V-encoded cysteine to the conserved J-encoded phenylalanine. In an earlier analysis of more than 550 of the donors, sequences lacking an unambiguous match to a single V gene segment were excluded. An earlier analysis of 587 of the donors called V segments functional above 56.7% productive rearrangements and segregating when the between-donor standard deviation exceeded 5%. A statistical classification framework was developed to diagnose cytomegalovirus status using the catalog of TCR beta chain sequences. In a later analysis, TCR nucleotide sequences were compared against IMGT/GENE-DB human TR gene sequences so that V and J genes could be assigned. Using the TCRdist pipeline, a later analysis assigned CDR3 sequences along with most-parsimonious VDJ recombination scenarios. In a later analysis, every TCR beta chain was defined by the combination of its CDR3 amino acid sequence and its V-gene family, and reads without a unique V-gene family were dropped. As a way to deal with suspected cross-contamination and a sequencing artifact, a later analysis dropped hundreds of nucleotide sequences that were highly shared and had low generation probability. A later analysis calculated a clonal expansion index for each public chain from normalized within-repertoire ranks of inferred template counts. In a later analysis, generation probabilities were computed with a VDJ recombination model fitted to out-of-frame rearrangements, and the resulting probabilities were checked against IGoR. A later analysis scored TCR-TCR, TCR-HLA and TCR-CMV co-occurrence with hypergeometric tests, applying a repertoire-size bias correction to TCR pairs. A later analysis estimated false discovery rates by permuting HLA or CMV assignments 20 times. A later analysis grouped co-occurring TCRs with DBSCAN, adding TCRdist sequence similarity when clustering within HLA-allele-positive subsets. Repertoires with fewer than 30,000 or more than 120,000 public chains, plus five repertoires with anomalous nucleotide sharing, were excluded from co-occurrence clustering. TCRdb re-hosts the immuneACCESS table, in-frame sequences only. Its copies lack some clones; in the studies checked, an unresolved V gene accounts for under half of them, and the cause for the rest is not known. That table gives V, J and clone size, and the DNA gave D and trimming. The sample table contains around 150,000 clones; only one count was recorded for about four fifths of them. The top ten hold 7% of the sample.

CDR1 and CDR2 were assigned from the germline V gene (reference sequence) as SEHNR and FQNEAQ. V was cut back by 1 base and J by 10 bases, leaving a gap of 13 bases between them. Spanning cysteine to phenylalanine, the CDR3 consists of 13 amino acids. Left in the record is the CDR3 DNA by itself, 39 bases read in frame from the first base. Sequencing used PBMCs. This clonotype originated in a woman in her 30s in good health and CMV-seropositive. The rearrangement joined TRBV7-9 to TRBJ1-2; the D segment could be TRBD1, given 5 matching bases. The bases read TGTGCCAGCAGCTTAGGGCAGGGCCGTGACTACACCTTC. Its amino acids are CASSLGQGRDYTF.